The clone carrying this T cell receptor (beta chain) was counted once. V lost 0 bases and J lost 3; bases outside the gene matches: 3. Germline V lookup: CDR1 SGHRS, CDR2 YFSETQ. The CDR3 has 15 residues. Produced via immunoSEQ multiplex PCR; TCRdb's table is partial and in-frame only. The table lists roughly 2,300,000 clones, around 90% of them singletons, with 0.3% to 0.45% in the top ten. The authors divided CD4+ cells into CD45RA+ naive and CD45RA-negative memory subsets. This entry is derived from a study of shared clonotypes between healthy human individuals. The chain is built from TRBV5-1 and TRBJ2-7; 10 nucleotides agree with TRBD2. Sequencing input: naive CD4+ T cells from PBMCs. The subset: CD45RA+ positively selected. This TCR derives from a man between 18 and 29 years old in good health. Some clones in this sample may be carry-over from other donors' samples. The CDR3 DNA is TGCGCCAGCAGCTTGGAGCCTAGCGGGGGCTACGAGCAGTACTTC. It is translated as CASSLEPSGGYEQYF.